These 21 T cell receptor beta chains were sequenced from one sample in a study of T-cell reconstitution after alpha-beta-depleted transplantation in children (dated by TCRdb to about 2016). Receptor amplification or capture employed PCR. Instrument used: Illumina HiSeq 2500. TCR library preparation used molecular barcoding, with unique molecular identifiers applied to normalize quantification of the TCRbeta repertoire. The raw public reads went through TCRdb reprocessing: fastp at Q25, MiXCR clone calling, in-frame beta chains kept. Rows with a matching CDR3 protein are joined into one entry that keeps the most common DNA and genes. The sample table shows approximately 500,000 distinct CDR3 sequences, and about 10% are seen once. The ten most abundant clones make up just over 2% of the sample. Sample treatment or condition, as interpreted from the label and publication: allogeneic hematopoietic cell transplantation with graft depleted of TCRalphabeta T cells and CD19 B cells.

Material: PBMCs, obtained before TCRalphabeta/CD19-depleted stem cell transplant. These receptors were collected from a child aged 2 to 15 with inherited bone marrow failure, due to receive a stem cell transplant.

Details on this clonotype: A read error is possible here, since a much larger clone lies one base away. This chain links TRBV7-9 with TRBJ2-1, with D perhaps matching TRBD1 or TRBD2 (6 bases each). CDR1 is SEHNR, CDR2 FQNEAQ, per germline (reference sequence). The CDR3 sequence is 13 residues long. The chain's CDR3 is CASSLEGGRERFF. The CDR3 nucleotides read TGTGCCAGCAGCTTAGAGGGGGGTCGCGAGCGGTTCTTC.

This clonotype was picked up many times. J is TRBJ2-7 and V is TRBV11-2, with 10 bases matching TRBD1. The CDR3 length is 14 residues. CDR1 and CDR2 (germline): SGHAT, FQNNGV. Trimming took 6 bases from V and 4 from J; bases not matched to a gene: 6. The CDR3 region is CASRDGTGVYEQYF. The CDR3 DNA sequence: TGTGCCAGCAGGGATGGGACAGGGGTTTACGAGCAGTACTTC.

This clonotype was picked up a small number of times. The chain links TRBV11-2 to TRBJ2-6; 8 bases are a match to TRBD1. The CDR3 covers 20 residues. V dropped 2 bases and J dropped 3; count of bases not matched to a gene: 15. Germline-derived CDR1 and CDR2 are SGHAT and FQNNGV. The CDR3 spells CASSLLLPGQALGGANVLTF. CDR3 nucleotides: TGTGCCAGCAGCTTACTCCTACCGGGACAGGCTCTTGGTGGGGCCAACGTCCTGACTTTC.

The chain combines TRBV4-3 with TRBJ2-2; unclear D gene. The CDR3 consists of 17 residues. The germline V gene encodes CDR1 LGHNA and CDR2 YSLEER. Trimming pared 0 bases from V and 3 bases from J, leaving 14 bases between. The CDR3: CASSQEQTRRDTGELFF. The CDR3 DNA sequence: TGCGCCAGCAGCCAAGAGCAGACTCGTAGAGACACCGGGGAGCTGTTTTTT.

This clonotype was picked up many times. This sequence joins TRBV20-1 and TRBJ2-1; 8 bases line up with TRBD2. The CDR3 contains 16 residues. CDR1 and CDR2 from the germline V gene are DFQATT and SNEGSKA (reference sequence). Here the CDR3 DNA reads TGCACCCTACTGGCTAGCGGGCAGGGTTCCTACAATGAGCAGTTCTTC. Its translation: CTLLASGQGSYNEQFF.

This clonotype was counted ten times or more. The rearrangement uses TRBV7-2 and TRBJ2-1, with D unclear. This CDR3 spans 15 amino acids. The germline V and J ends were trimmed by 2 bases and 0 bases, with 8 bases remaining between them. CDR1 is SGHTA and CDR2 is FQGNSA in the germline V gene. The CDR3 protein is CASSLRHTSYNEQFF. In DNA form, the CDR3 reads TGTGCCAGCAGCTTAAGACACACCTCCTACAATGAGCAGTTCTTC.

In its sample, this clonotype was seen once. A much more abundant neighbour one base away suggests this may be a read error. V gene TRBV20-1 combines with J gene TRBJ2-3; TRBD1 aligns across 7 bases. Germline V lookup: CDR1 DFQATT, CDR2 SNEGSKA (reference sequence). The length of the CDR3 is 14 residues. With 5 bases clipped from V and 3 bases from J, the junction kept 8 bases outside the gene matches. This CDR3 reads CSAWRQGTTDTQYF. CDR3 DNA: TGCAGTGCTTGGAGACAGGGAACAACAGATACGCAGTATTTT.

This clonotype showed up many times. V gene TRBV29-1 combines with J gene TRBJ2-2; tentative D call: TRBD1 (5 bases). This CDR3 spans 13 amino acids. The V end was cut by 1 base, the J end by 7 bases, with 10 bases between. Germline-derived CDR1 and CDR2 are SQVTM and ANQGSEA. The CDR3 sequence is CSVEVGVSGELFF. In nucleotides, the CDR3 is TGCAGCGTTGAAGTAGGGGTGAGCGGGGAGCTGTTTTTT.

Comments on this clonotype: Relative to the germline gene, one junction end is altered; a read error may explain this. CDR3 sequence reads: CACRPGGTGELFF. CDR3 sequence (DNA): TGTGCCTGTAGACCAGGGGGCACCGGGGAGCTGTTTTTT. The chain carries TRBV19 and TRBJ2-2; 7 bases map to TRBD1. Germline loops: CDR1 LNHDA, CDR2 SQIVND (reference sequence). CDR3 length: 13 amino acids.

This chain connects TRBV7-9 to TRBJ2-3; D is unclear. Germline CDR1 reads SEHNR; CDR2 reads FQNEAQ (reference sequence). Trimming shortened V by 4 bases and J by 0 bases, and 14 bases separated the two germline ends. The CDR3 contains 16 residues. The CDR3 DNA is TGTGCCAGCAGCTACCCCCGGGCAGATAGCACAGATACGCAGTATTTT. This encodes CASSYPRADSTDTQYF.

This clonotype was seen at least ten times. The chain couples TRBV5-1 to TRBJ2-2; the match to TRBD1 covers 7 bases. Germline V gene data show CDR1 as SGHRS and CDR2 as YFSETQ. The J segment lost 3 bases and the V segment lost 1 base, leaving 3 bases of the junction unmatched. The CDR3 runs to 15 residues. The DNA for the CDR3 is TGCGCCAGCAGCTTGCGGCAGGGGGACACCGGGGAGCTGTTTTTT. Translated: CASSLRQGDTGELFF.

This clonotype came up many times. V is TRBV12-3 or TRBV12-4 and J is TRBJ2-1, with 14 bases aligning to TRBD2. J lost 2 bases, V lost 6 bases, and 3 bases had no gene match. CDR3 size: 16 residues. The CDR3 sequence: CASRGLAGVTYNEQFF. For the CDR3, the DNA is TGTGCCAGCAGGGGACTAGCGGGAGTGACCTACAATGAGCAGTTCTTC.

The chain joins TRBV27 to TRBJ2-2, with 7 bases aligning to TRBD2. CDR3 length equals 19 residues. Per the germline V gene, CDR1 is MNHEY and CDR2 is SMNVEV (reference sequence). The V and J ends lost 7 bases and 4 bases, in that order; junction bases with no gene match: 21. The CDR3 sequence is CASIKLPGGRRWGTGELFF. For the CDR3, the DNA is TGTGCCAGCATCAAACTCCCGGGGGGTCGGAGATGGGGCACCGGGGAGCTGTTTTTT.

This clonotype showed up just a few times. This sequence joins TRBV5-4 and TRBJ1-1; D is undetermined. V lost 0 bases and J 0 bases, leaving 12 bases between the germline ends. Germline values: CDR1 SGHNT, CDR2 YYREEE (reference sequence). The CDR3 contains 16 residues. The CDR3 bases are TGTGCCAGCAGCTTGGTAAGAGGCGACTTGAACACTGAAGCTTTCTTT. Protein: CASSLVRGDLNTEAFF. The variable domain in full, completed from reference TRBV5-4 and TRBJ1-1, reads ETGVTQSPTHLIKTRGQQVTLRCSSQSGHNTVSWYQQALGQGPQFIFQYYREEENGRGNFPPRFSGLQFPNYSSELNVNALELDDSALYLCASSLVRGDLNTEAFFGQGTRLTVV.

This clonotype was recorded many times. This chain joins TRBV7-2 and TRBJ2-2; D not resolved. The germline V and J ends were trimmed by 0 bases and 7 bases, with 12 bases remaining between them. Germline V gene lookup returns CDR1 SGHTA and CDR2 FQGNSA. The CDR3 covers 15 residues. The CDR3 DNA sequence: TGTGCCAGCAGCTTAGCTGGCCCCAACGGCGGGGAGCTGTTTTTT. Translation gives CASSLAGPNGGELFF.

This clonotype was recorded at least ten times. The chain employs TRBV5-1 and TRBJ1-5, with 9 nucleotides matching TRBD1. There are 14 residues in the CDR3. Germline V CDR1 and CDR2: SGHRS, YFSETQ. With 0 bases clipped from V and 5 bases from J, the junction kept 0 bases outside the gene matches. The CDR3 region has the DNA TGCGCCAGCAGCTTGGGACAGGGGGATCAGCCCCAGCATTTT. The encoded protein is CASSLGQGDQPQHF.

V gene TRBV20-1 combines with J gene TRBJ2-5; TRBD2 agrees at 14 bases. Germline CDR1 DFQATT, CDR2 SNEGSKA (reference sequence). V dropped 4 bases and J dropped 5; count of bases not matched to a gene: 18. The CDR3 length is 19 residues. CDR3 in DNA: TGCAGTGCTACGGATTCACGACTAGCGGGAGGGACCCAGGGCGAGACCCAGTACTTC. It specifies CSATDSRLAGGTQGETQYF.

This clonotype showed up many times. The CDR3 coding sequence is TGTGCCAGCAGCCCCAGTGGTCTGGGGGAGGGCGGTAAGCAGTACTTC. Translation: CASSPSGLGEGGKQYF. This chain links TRBV7-9 with TRBJ2-7; 7 bases are shared with TRBD2. V lost 5 bases to trimming and J lost 8 bases; unmatched junction nucleotides: 18. This CDR3 region has 16 residues. Germline-derived CDR1 and CDR2 are SEHNR and FQNEAQ (reference sequence). Combining the CDR3 with reference TRBV7-9 and TRBJ2-7 gives the whole variable domain DTGVSQNPRHKITKRGQNVTFRCDPISEHNRLYWYRQTLGQGPEFLTYFQNEAQLEKSRLLSDRFSAERPKGSFSTLEIQRTEQGDSAMYLCASSPSGLGEGGKQYFGPGTRLTVT.

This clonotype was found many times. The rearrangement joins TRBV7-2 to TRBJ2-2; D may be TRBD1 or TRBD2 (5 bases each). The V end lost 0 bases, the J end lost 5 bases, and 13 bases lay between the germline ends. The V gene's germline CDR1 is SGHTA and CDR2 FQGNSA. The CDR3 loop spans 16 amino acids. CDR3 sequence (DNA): TGTGCCAGCAGCTTAGCCGCCAGATGGGGGACCGGGGAGCTGTTTTTT. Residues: CASSLAARWGTGELFF.

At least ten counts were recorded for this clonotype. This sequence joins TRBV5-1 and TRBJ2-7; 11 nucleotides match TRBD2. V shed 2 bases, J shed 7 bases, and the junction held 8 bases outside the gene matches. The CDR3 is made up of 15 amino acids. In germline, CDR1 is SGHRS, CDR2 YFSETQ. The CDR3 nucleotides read TGCGCCAGCAGCTTCCGACTAGCGGGACCTGGGGAGCAGTACTTC. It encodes CASSFRLAGPGEQYF.

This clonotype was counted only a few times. The CDR3 loop is CSAPTGTSQPQHF. The CDR3 region has the DNA TGCAGTGCGCCGACAGGGACGAGTCAGCCCCAGCATTTT. The chain links TRBV20-1 to TRBJ1-5, with 7 positions matching TRBD1. Germline CDR1 reads DFQATT; CDR2 reads SNEGSKA (reference sequence). V was pared by 6 bases and J by 6 bases, with 8 bases of the junction left unmatched. The CDR3 has 13 amino acids.